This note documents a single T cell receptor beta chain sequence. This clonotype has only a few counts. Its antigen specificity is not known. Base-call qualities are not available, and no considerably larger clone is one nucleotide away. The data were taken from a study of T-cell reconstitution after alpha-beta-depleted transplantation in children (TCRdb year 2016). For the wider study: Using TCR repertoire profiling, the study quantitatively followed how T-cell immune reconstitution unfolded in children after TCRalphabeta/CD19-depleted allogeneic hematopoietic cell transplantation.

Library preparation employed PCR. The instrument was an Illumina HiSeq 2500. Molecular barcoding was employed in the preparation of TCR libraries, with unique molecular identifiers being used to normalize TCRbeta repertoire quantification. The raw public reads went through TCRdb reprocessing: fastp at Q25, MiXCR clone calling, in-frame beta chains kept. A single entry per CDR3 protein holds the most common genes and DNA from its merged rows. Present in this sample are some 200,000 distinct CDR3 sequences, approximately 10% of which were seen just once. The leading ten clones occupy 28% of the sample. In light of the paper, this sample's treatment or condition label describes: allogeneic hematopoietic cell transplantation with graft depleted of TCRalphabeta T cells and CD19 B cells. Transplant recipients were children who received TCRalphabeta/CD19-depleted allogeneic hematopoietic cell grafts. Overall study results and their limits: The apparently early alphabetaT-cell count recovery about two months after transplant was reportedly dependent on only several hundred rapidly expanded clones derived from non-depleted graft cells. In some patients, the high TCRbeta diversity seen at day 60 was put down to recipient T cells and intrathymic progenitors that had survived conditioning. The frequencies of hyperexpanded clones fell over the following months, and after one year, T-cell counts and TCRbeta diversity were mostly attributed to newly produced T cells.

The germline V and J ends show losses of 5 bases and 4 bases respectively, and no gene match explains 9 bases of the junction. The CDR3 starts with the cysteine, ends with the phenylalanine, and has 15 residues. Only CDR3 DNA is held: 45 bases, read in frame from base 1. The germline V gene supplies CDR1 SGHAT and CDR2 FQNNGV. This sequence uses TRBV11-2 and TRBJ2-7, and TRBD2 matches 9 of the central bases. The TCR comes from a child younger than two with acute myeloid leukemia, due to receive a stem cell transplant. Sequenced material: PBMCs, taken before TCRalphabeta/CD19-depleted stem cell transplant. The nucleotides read TGTGCCAGCAGCCGTTCGGGACTAGCCTCATACGAGCAGTACTTC. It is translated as CASSRSGLASYEQYF.